Following are 12 T cell receptor beta chains from one sample sequenced in a study of CD8+ T cells in alopecia areata. Alopecia areata patients provided lesional scalp punch biopsies and peripheral blood. TCR sequencing used cDNA made by reverse transcription of extracted RNA. The protocol was immunoSEQ multiplex PCR, while the TCRdb copy is restricted to in-frame clones and leaves out a portion. The data show 12,000 or so clones, approximately 57% seen once. The specimen sequenced was skin. The receptors were sampled from a human donor with alopecia areata.

The chain has TRBV6-5 and TRBJ1-2; D is unresolved. CDR1 MNHEY and CDR2 SVGAGI come from the germline V gene. Between the trimmed V and J ends, which lost 5 bases and 8 bases, there was a span of 12 bases. The CDR3 covers 12 residues. CDR3 coding DNA: TGTGCCAGCAGTCTATCGGGTAGGGGCTACACCTTC. Its protein product is CASSLSGRGYTF.

The rearrangement uses TRBV11-2 and TRBJ2-7; 7 bases agree with TRBD2. V was pared by 6 bases and J by 2 bases, with 4 bases of the junction left unmatched. The germline V gene has CDR1 SGHAT and CDR2 FQNNGV. This CDR3 region has 13 residues. The DNA for the CDR3 is TGTGCCAGCAGAGCGGGGCCTACCTACGAGCAGTACTTC. Protein: CASRAGPTYEQYF.

The chain carries TRBV7-9 and TRBJ2-1; TRBD2 agrees at 8 bases. J gave up 1 base and V 4 bases, and 6 bases lay outside the gene matches. CDR1 SEHNR and CDR2 FQNEAQ come from the germline V gene (reference sequence). This CDR3 spans 16 amino acids. The CDR3 sequence is CASSSTGGGSYNEQFF. The CDR3 DNA follows: TGTGCCAGCAGCTCCACCGGCGGGGGGTCCTACAATGAGCAGTTCTTC.

This clone was observed a handful of times. The rearrangement joins TRBV7-3 to TRBJ2-1; D might be TRBD2 (5 bases). The length of the CDR3 is 15 residues. CDR1 SGHTA and CDR2 FQGTGA come from the germline V gene. Trimming left V 2 bases short and J 2 bases short, with 10 bases between. This CDR3 reads CASSLSLGAYNEQFF. The CDR3 DNA sequence: TGTGCCAGCAGCTTATCACTGGGAGCCTACAATGAGCAGTTCTTC.

The table lists this clone with a few counts. The chain uses TRBV5-1 and TRBJ2-3, with D hard to call. This CDR3 has 15 amino acids. CDR1 is SGHRS, CDR2 YFSETQ, per germline. Trimming pared 1 base from V and 0 bases from J, leaving 9 bases between. DNA of the CDR3: TGCGCCAGCAGCTTGCGTCCTGGGAGCACAGATACGCAGTATTTT. Amino acids: CASSLRPGSTDTQYF.

This clone was counted a few times. V and J are TRBV7-3 and TRBJ2-3, with D hard to call. Germline CDR1 is SGHTA and CDR2 is FQGTGA. V was pared by 5 bases and J by 4 bases, with 13 bases between. This CDR3 is built from 14 residues. The CDR3 protein is CASSPVGTADTQYF. In nucleotides, the CDR3 is TGTGCCAGCAGCCCCGTTGGTACGGCAGATACGCAGTATTTT.

The CDR3 bases are TGTGCCAGCAGCACCGCGACTGGCACAGATACGCAGTATTTT. It yields the protein CASSTATGTDTQYF. J is TRBJ2-3 and V is TRBV7-9; no reliable D call. The germline gives CDR1 SEHNR, CDR2 FQNEAQ (reference sequence). V was pared by 5 bases and J by 1 base, with 10 bases between. The CDR3 totals 14 residues.

The V gene is TRBV29-1, the J gene TRBJ1-1; D unclear. The CDR3 totals 13 residues. Germline CDR1 SQVTM, CDR2 ANQGSEA. Trimming stripped 1 base from V and 1 base from J, with 7 bases between. The chain's CDR3 is CSVEGQPNTEAFF. DNA for the CDR3: TGCAGCGTTGAAGGTCAACCGAACACTGAAGCTTTCTTT.

V usage is TRBV15 and J usage is TRBJ2-7; a weak D match, TRBD2 (7 bases). CDR3 length equals 15 residues. Per the germline V gene, CDR1 is LNHNV and CDR2 is YYDKDF (reference sequence). The V end was cut by 1 base, the J end by 1 base, with 11 bases between. The CDR3 nucleotides read TGTGCCACCAGCAGAGTCGGGGGGCTTTCCTACGAGCAGTACTTC. Protein: CATSRVGGLSYEQYF.

The V call is TRBV7-8, the J call TRBJ2-5, with 12 bases matching TRBD2. Near its end, the DNA agrees better with TRBJ2-7, so the J call may be wrong. This CDR3 has 15 amino acids. CDR1 and CDR2 (germline): SGHVS, FQNEAQ. The CDR3 is CASSPRTSGAYEQYF. Here the CDR3 DNA reads TGTGCCAGCAGCCCCAGGACTAGCGGGGCCTACGAGCAGTACTTC.

V usage is TRBV7-9 and J usage is TRBJ2-3; D might be TRBD2 (5 bases). Between the trimmed V and J ends, which lost 5 bases and 2 bases, there was a span of 14 bases. In germline, CDR1 is SEHNR, CDR2 FQNEAQ (reference sequence). This CDR3 comprises 15 residues. The CDR3, as DNA: TGTGCCAGCAGCCCCTGGACGGGATACACAGATACGCAGTATTTT. Translated: CASSPWTGYTDTQYF.

This clone showed up just a few times. The chain couples TRBV6-6 to TRBJ2-1; D possibly corresponds to TRBD2 (7 bases). With 4 bases removed from V and 3 bases from J, the gap between germline ends came to 13 bases. The germline CDR1 and CDR2 sequences are MNHNY and SVGAGI (reference sequence). This CDR3 region has 15 residues. CDR3 protein: CASSLGGGSYNEQFF. CDR3 sequence (DNA): TGTGCCAGCAGTTTAGGGGGAGGGAGCTACAATGAGCAGTTCTTC.